This note documents a single T cell receptor beta chain sequence. The antigen is unknown. This entry belongs to a study of cytomegalovirus exposure and HLA in healthy donors. The PCR used 60 Vbeta and 13 Jbeta primers. How the authors handled the data: A later analysis counted 70 million to 85 million unique TCR beta chains, some 11 million shared. Profiling relied on immunoSEQ multiplex PCR, and the TCRdb table lists in-frame clones only, not all of them. V, J and clone size were drawn from that table, and D and trimming were deduced from the DNA. In total, the table holds 45,000 to 60,000 clones. Study findings and constraints: It was shown in a later analysis that HLA-associated TCR beta chains were more clonally expanded than other, equally common chains. Previous analysis showed most TCR beta V segments were productive about 90% or about 30% of the time. A reported reduction in N-insertions relative to the 666-donor mean was seen in an Asian-associated ancestry cluster in a later analysis.

Material for sequencing was PBMCs. This TCR was sampled from a female donor in good health and CMV-seronegative.

The CDR3 sequence: CASSLSGASSNEQFF. CDR3 DNA: TGTGCCAGCAGTTTATCGGGAGCTAGTTCCAATGAGCAGTTCTTC. The chain is built from TRBV28 and TRBJ2-1; TRBD2 is a possible D gene (6 bases). The ends were cut back, 1 base at V and 6 bases at J, with 13 bases in the middle. The CDR3 contains 15 residues. Germline V gene lookup returns CDR1 MDHEN and CDR2 SYDVKM. Variable domain in full (rest from reference TRBV28 and TRBJ2-1): DVKVTQSSRYLVKRTGEKVFLECVQDMDHENMFWYRQDPGLGLRLIYFSYDVKMKEKGDIPEGYSVSREKKERFSLILESASTNQTSMYLCASSLSGASSNEQFFGPGTRLTVL.